This T cell receptor beta chain derives from a study of blood T cell repertoires in COVID-19. Germline V gene sequence: CDR1 MGHRA, CDR2 YSYEKL. After removal of 0 bases from V and 0 bases from J, the junction contained 6 bases not matched to a gene. The CDR3 totals 18 residues. This clone was detected once. Assay: immunoSEQ multiplex PCR; the TCRdb copy retains only in-frame clones and omits some. This sample has under 200,000 clones, with 80% to 90% found just once. The rearrangement uses TRBV4-1 and TRBJ2-4, with TRBD2 identical over 9 bases. The sample comprised peripheral blood. The origin of this receptor is a woman aged 70-85 years with COVID-19, enrolled during active disease. The CDR3 is CASSQELAGALAKNIQYF. The CDR3 region has the DNA TGCGCCAGCAGCCAAGAATTAGCGGGGGCCTTAGCCAAAAACATTCAGTACTTC.